This TCR beta chain was recorded in a study of cytomegalovirus exposure and HLA in healthy donors. The PCR ran on 60 Vbeta and 13 Jbeta primers. The protocol was immunoSEQ multiplex PCR, while the TCRdb copy is restricted to in-frame clones and leaves out a portion. Found here are 70,000 to 95,000 clones, around four fifths of them singletons; the top ten hold 5.6%. Study-level findings and limits: In a later analysis, TCR beta V- and J-gene trimming was associated with a missense DCLRE1C variant.

CDR1 and CDR2 from the germline V gene are SGHVS and FNYEAQ. The CDR3 length is 15 residues. V was shortened by 5 bases and J by 1 base, with 12 bases between the two germline ends. Turning to this clone: Its antigen is not known.

The sample consisted of PBMCs. This rearrangement joins TRBV7-6 to TRBJ1-5; no definite D call. The source of this sequence is a woman aged 18-29 years in good health and CMV-seropositive. The CDR3 DNA is TGTGCCAGCAGCGTCGGAGGTTCAAGCAATCAGCCCCAGCATTTT. Its translation: CASSVGGSSNQPQHF.